Listed below are T cell receptor beta chains from one sample, sequenced in a study of post-analysis software for immune sequencing data. TCRdb reprocessed the PCR reads via MiXCR and lists one record per CDR3 protein. The sample consists of about 800,000 distinct CDR3 sequences, 25% to 30% of them appearing once. The sequencing input was blood. These receptor sequences come from a girl aged 5 to 17 with multiple sclerosis. The CDR3 runs from the conserved cysteine through the conserved F or W. D genes are given only for firm matches. Only part of the rows carry a size: once, few, many, or a class if the clone is expanded.

CDR3 protein | CDR3 DNA | clone size | J gene | V gene | D gene
CASSSLGTAEAFF | TGTGCCAGCAGCTCTCTTGGGACCGCCGAAGCTTTCTTT | NA | TRBJ1-1 | TRBV7-9 | NA
CASSYGTKWQTQYF | TGTGCCAGCAGCTACGGGACGAAATGGCAGACCCAGTACTTC | many | TRBJ2-5 | TRBV7-2 | NA
CASSPRRYSCEQYF | TGTGCCAGCAGTCCCCGACGGTACTCCTGCGAGCAGTACTTC | NA | TRBJ2-7 | TRBV6-5 | NA
CATRLVGLAGGTDTQYF | TGTGCCACCAGGCTTGTAGGTTTGGCAGGGGGCACAGATACGCAGTATTTT | few | TRBJ2-3 | TRBV15 | NA
CASSLRDGKTQYF | TGTGCTAGCAGTCTACGGGATGGAAAGACCCAGTACTTC | NA | TRBJ2-5 | TRBV27 | NA
CASSQLDRSFTSKSPQHF | TGTGCCAGCAGCCAACTCGACAGGTCCTTCACCTCAAAGTCACCCCAGCATTTT | NA | TRBJ1-5 | TRBV3-1 | NA
CSARDGGGGLKQFF | TGCAGTGCTAGAGATGGGGGTGGGGGACTCAAGCAGTTCTTC | NA | TRBJ2-1 | TRBV20-1 | NA
CASRGLGSSSYEQYF | TGTGCCAGCAGAGGACTGGGCTCGAGCTCCTACGAGCAGTACTTC | few | TRBJ2-7 | TRBV28 | NA
CASSSRAGVGDTQYF | TGTGCCAGCAGCTCTCGAGCGGGAGTGGGGGATACGCAGTATTTT | NA | TRBJ2-3 | TRBV7-2 | TRBD2
CASSQGAEGGYTF | TGCGCCAGCAGCCAAGGGGCCGAGGGGGGCTACACCTTC | few | TRBJ1-2 | TRBV4-3 | NA
CATSRDLRRAVQETQYF | TGTGCCACCAGCAGAGATCTTCGGCGAGCGGTCCAAGAGACCCAGTACTTC | NA | TRBJ2-5 | TRBV15 | NA